The 24 T cell receptor beta chains presented below share a single source sample, sequenced in a study of T-cell reconstitution after alpha-beta-depleted transplantation in children listed by TCRdb under 2016. The library was produced with PCR. Sequencing used an Illumina HiSeq 2500. Molecular barcoding was employed in the preparation of TCR libraries, with unique molecular identifiers being used to normalize TCRbeta repertoire quantification. TCRdb redid the processing of the public reads, applying fastp at Q25 and MiXCR, and retained in-frame beta chains. Records with the same CDR3 protein are collapsed into one entry carrying the most frequent genes and DNA. Across this sample there are about 610,000 distinct CDR3 sequences, with about 10% seen only once. The top ten clones comprise approximately 4.1% of the sample. The input for sequencing was PBMCs from the stem cell graft donor, taken from the stem cell graft. The receptor source for this set is a human donor who donated a stem cell graft to a child with acute myeloid leukemia.

In its sample, this clonotype was seen many times. This chain links TRBV12-3 or TRBV12-4 with TRBJ2-1, with TRBD2 matching 10 bases. CDR3 length: 15 amino acids. V lost 7 bases to trimming and J lost 3 bases; unmatched junction nucleotides: 6. DNA for the CDR3: TGTGCCAGCACCACTGGACTAGCGGTCTACAATGAGCAGTTCTTC. Protein sequence: CASTTGLAVYNEQFF.

The sample holds a few counts of this clonotype. The chain has TRBV2 and TRBJ2-2, with 8 bases aligning to TRBD2. The CDR3 is made up of 15 amino acids. The germline V gene has CDR1 SNHLY and CDR2 FYNNEI. V dropped 6 bases and J dropped 5; count of bases not matched to a gene: 8. CDR3 in amino acids: CASSWAGGGTGELFF. In nucleotides, the CDR3 is TGTGCCAGCAGCTGGGCGGGAGGCGGTACCGGGGAGCTGTTTTTT.

This clonotype was recorded at least ten times. J is TRBJ2-5 and V is TRBV5-1; D might be TRBD1 (5 bases). Germline V CDR1 and CDR2: SGHRS, YFSETQ. This CDR3 contains 14 residues. Deletions cut 8 bases from V and 2 bases from J, with 16 bases between. CDR3 bases: TGCGCCAGTGGGGCGTATGGCATACAAGAGACCCAGTACTTC. This sequence encodes CASGAYGIQETQYF. The full variable domain, completed using reference TRBV5-1 and TRBJ2-5, is KAGVTQTPRYLIKTRGQQVTLSCSPISGHRSVSWYQQTPGQGLQFLFEYFSETQRNKGNFPGRFSGRQFSNSRSEMNVSTLELGDSALYLCASGAYGIQETQYFGPGTRLLVL.

This clonotype was observed at least ten times. The gene calls are TRBV20-1 and TRBJ1-4, with D uncertain. Germline V lookup: CDR1 DFQATT, CDR2 SNEGSKA (reference sequence). V was cut by 2 bases and J by 0 bases, with 4 bases left in between. The CDR3 has 13 residues. The CDR3 DNA sequence: TGCAGTGCTAGAAGTGCAACTAATGAAAAACTGTTTTTT. Encoded protein: CSARSATNEKLFF.

The rearrangement links TRBV7-2 to TRBJ2-7, with TRBD2 identical over 11 bases. Germline CDR1 and CDR2: SGHTA and FQGNSA. The CDR3 runs 16 residues. Trimming removed 2 bases from V and 8 bases from J; junction bases left unmatched: 11. Written as DNA, the CDR3 is TGTGCCAGCAGCTTAAGGGGACTAGCGGAAGCGGTAAAGCAGTACTTC. Its protein is CASSLRGLAEAVKQYF.

This clonotype was picked up a small number of times. The chain is built from TRBV7-2 and TRBJ1-5; no firm D call. V lost 1 base and J lost 7, with 11 bases in between. The CDR3 covers 14 residues. Germline V lookup: CDR1 SGHTA, CDR2 FQGNSA. The CDR3 protein is CASSLGVSGQPQHF. The CDR3 region has the DNA TGTGCCAGCAGCTTAGGAGTATCAGGACAGCCCCAGCATTTT. The full variable domain, completed using reference TRBV7-2 and TRBJ1-5, is GAGVSQSPSNKVTEKGKDVELRCDPISGHTALYWYRQSLGQGLEFLIYFQGNSAPDKSGLPSDRFSAERTGGSVSTLTIQRTQQEDSAVYLCASSLGVSGQPQHFGDGTRLSIL.

V and J are TRBV19 and TRBJ2-5; no reliable D call. V shed 5 bases and J shed 1 base, with 11 bases lying between them. This CDR3 contains 14 residues. CDR1 and CDR2 (germline): LNHDA, SQIVND (reference sequence). CDR3: CASSDPALQETQYF. The CDR3, as DNA: TGTGCCAGTAGTGATCCAGCGCTCCAAGAGACCCAGTACTTC. The full variable domain, in which reference TRBV19 and TRBJ2-5 provide the parts outside the CDR3, is DGGITQSPKYLFRKEGQNVTLSCEQNLNHDAMYWYRQDPGQGLRLIYYSQIVNDFQKGDIAEGYSVSREKKESFPLTVTSAQKNPTAFYLCASSDPALQETQYFGPGTRLLVL.

This clonotype was seen many times. V and J are TRBV28 and TRBJ1-2, with no clear D. Germline CDR1 MDHEN, CDR2 SYDVKM. This CDR3 region has 13 residues. Trimming cost V 3 bases and J 4 bases, with 9 bases left between them. The CDR3 DNA is TGTGCCAGCAGTTTGTCCGGACCCTATGGCTACACCTTC. It encodes CASSLSGPYGYTF.

This clonotype was seen at least ten times. This chain connects TRBV29-1 to TRBJ2-1, with a weak D call TRBD2 (5 bases). The CDR3 sequence is 12 residues long. From germline, CDR1 is SQVTM and CDR2 ANQGSEA. V lost 3 bases to trimming and J lost 5 bases, with 8 bases between them. The CDR3 protein is CSVDFGDNEQFF. The CDR3 DNA is TGCAGCGTTGACTTCGGGGACAATGAGCAGTTCTTC.

This clonotype showed up many times. The chain employs TRBV9 and TRBJ2-7, with no clear D. The germline gives CDR1 SGDLS, CDR2 YYNGEE. Trimming cost V 0 bases and J 7 bases, with 11 bases left between them. The CDR3 has 13 amino acids. CDR3 bases: TGTGCCAGCAGCGTAGCCGACGACGATGAGCAGTACTTC. Protein: CASSVADDDEQYF. Drawing the rest from reference TRBV9 and TRBJ2-7, the complete variable domain is DSGVTQTPKHLITATGQRVTLRCSPRSGDLSVYWYQQSLDQGLQFLIQYYNGEERAKGNILERFSAQQFPDLHSELNLSSLELGDSALYFCASSVADDDEQYFGPGTRLTVT.

This chain links TRBV5-1 with TRBJ2-2; D is unclear. The CDR3 loop spans 16 amino acids. V shed 0 bases and J shed 0 bases, with 9 bases lying between them. Germline CDR1 is SGHRS and CDR2 is YFSETQ. The CDR3 DNA reads TGCGCCAGCAGCTTGGGACCTGCCACGAACACCGGGGAGCTGTTTTTT. Its protein is CASSLGPATNTGELFF.

This clonotype has only a few counts. The V call is TRBV5-1, the J call TRBJ2-7; TRBD2 agrees at 12 bases. Germline V CDR1 and CDR2: SGHRS, YFSETQ. The CDR3 length is 16 residues. The ends lost 4 bases at V and 0 bases at J; junction bases unmatched: 5. CDR3 nucleotide sequence: TGCGCCAGCAGCGGTCAGACTAGCGGGGGCTCCTACGAGCAGTACTTC. It codes for CASSGQTSGGSYEQYF. The full variable domain, its missing parts supplied by reference TRBV5-1 and TRBJ2-7, is KAGVTQTPRYLIKTRGQQVTLSCSPISGHRSVSWYQQTPGQGLQFLFEYFSETQRNKGNFPGRFSGRQFSNSRSEMNVSTLELGDSALYLCASSGQTSGGSYEQYFGPGTRLTVT.

This clonotype was recorded at least ten times. The CDR3 loop reads CASSQDLGPNTEAFF. Written as DNA, the CDR3 is TGTGCCAGCAGCCAAGATTTAGGTCCGAACACTGAAGCTTTCTTT. The V and J genes are TRBV3-1 and TRBJ1-1; D is uncertain. Germline V gene lookup returns CDR1 LGHDT and CDR2 YNNKEL (reference sequence). Trimming took off 0 bases at V and 1 base at J, with 9 bases between the two ends. The CDR3 spans 15 residues.

The chain employs TRBV28 and TRBJ1-1; D is unresolved. V was shortened by 4 bases and J by 0 bases, with 12 bases between the two germline ends. The CDR3 extends over 15 amino acids. Germline assignment: CDR1 MDHEN and CDR2 SYDVKM. The DNA for the CDR3 is TGTGCCAGCAGTTACCCCCGGATTTTGAACACTGAAGCTTTCTTT. It specifies CASSYPRILNTEAFF.

CDR3 nucleotides: TGCAGCCGGACGTTACAGGGGAACTATGGCTACACCTTC. This sequence encodes CSRTLQGNYGYTF. The V call is TRBV20-1, the J call TRBJ1-2; 7 nucleotides line up with TRBD1. Germline CDR1 and CDR2: DFQATT and SNEGSKA (reference sequence). This CDR3 has 13 residues.

The rearrangement links TRBV11-2 to TRBJ2-2; D is ambiguous. Trimming pared 6 bases from V and 6 bases from J, leaving 8 bases between. The CDR3 covers 12 residues. From germline, CDR1 is SGHAT and CDR2 FQNNGV. The DNA of the CDR3 is TGTGCCAGCAGTTCACTTTCCGGGGAGCTGTTTTTT. Protein sequence: CASSSLSGELFF.

The rearrangement links TRBV9 to TRBJ2-2; TRBD2 agrees at 14 bases. Losses at the gene ends were 0 bases for V and 4 bases for J; bases not matched to a gene: 5. This CDR3 region has 18 residues. The germline gives CDR1 SGDLS, CDR2 YYNGEE. The CDR3 coding sequence is TGTGCCAGCAGCGTAGACCTCGGGACTAGCGGGGGCACCGGGGAGCTGTTTTTT. Translating it yields CASSVDLGTSGGTGELFF.

This clonotype was counted at least ten times. The V gene is TRBV7-2, the J gene TRBJ2-3; 7 bases are a match to TRBD2. The germline V gene has CDR1 SGHTA and CDR2 FQGNSA. The ends lost 5 bases at V and 0 bases at J; junction bases unmatched: 5. The CDR3 runs to 15 residues. The CDR3 region has the DNA TGTGCCAGCAGCAATCCTAGCGGAAGCACAGATACGCAGTATTTT. Translating it yields CASSNPSGSTDTQYF.

At least ten counts were recorded for this clonotype. The chain joins TRBV14 to TRBJ2-3; D not certain. CDR3 size: 13 residues. The V end lost 3 bases, the J end lost 4 bases, and 8 bases lay between the germline ends. Germline lookup yields CDR1 SGHDN and CDR2 FVKESK. CDR3 region: CASSHRPPDTQYF. As DNA, the CDR3 is TGTGCCAGCAGCCATCGCCCCCCAGATACGCAGTATTTT.

This clonotype has ten or more counts. J is TRBJ1-3 and V is TRBV12-3 or TRBV12-4, with 7 bases fitting TRBD1. V lost 1 base and J lost 4; bases outside the gene matches: 1. This CDR3 has 14 amino acids. The CDR3, as DNA: TGTGCCAGCAGTTTAGGGACAGGAGGAAACACCATATATTTT. Translation gives CASSLGTGGNTIYF.

This clonotype was observed at least ten times. V is TRBV7-3 and J is TRBJ2-3, with TRBD2 identical over 11 bases. With V trimmed by 2 bases and J by 4 bases, 2 bases remained unmatched. The CDR3 extends over 15 amino acids. Germline loops: CDR1 SGHTA, CDR2 FQGTGA. Here the CDR3 DNA reads TGTGCCAGCAGCTTATTAGCGGGAGGGCCAGATACGCAGTATTTT. Protein product: CASSLLAGGPDTQYF. The variable domain in full, with the rest retrieved from reference TRBV7-3 and TRBJ2-3, is GAGVSQTPSNKVTEKGKYVELRCDPISGHTALYWYRQSLGQGPEFLIYFQGTGAADDSGLPNDRFFAVRPEGSVSTLKIQRTERGDSAVYLCASSLLAGGPDTQYFGPGTRLTVL.

J is TRBJ2-7 and V is TRBV6-2 or TRBV6-3, with TRBD2 identical over 10 bases. The V gene's germline CDR1 is MNHEY and CDR2 SVGEGT. The CDR3 has 15 amino acids. Trimming cost V 4 bases and J 6 bases; bases outside gene matches: 9. The CDR3 DNA is TGTGCCAGCAGTTCTTCCTTGACTAGCGGGCCCGAGCAGTACTTC. Its translation is CASSSSLTSGPEQYF.

The rearrangement links TRBV2 to TRBJ2-1; TRBD1 or TRBD2 may be the D gene (5 bases each). The ends were cut back, 3 bases at V and 2 bases at J, with 11 bases in the middle. Germline assignment: CDR1 SNHLY and CDR2 FYNNEI. This CDR3 has 15 residues. The CDR3 sequence: CASSEGELTYNEQFF. CDR3 coding DNA: TGTGCCAGCAGTGAGGGGGAACTGACCTACAATGAGCAGTTCTTC.

Many counts were recorded for this clonotype. V gene TRBV7-9 combines with J gene TRBJ2-1; 13 bases map to TRBD2. CDR3 length: 15 residues. Germline V gives CDR1 SEHNR, CDR2 FQNEAQ (reference sequence). V lost 5 bases and J lost 4; bases outside the gene matches: 2. CDR3 sequence reads: CASSTGLAGYNEQFF. The CDR3 DNA follows: TGTGCCAGCAGCACGGGACTAGCGGGATACAATGAGCAGTTCTTC. Combining the CDR3 with reference TRBV7-9 and TRBJ2-1 gives the whole variable domain DTGVSQNPRHKITKRGQNVTFRCDPISEHNRLYWYRQTLGQGPEFLTYFQNEAQLEKSRLLSDRFSAERPKGSFSTLEIQRTEQGDSAMYLCASSTGLAGYNEQFFGPGTRLTVL.